These T cell receptor beta chains were read from a single sample in a study of CD8+ T cells in alopecia areata. Libraries were prepared by immunoSEQ multiplex PCR; TCRdb keeps only in-frame clonotypes and omits some of them. This table has 95,000 to 100,000 clones, roughly 64% appearing once. The material sequenced was CD8+ T cells sorted from blood, taken at week 4, from a patient treated with tofacitinib. The receptors were gathered from a human donor with alopecia areata. Each CDR3 is given with its conserved first and last residue. D genes are given only for firm matches. Rows may omit the clone size; those that give it use once, few, many or a size class.

d_call | j_call | v_call | clone_size | cdr3_aa | cdr3_nt
. | TRBJ2-2 | TRBV29-1 | . | CSVRVRGTGELFF | TGCAGCGTCAGGGTTCGGGGCACCGGGGAGCTGTTTTTT
TRBD2 | TRBJ2-1 | TRBV5-1 | . | CASSLSSGAYNEQFF | TGCGCCAGCAGCTTGTCTAGCGGGGCTTACAATGAGCAGTTCTTC
. | TRBJ2-1 | TRBV5-1 | few | CASSLTRGRGLEYNEQFF | TGCGCCAGCAGCTTGACCAGGGGCAGGGGTCTGGAGTACAATGAGCAGTTCTTC
. | TRBJ2-7 | TRBV4-3 | . | CASSQDRTAAYEQYF | TGCGCCAGCAGCCAAGATAGAACAGCCGCCTACGAGCAGTACTTC
TRBD2 | TRBJ2-5 | TRBV6-4 | . | CASSDEAGGPETQYF | TGTGCCAGCAGTGATGAAGCGGGGGGGCCGGAGACCCAGTACTTC
. | TRBJ2-3 | TRBV4-1 | . | CASSQQPGSSPDTQYF | TGCGCCAGCAGCCAACAACCCGGGTCTAGCCCAGATACGCAGTATTTT
TRBD2 | TRBJ2-5 | TRBV4-1 | . | CASSPTGTRGETQYF | TGCGCCAGCAGCCCAACCGGGACTAGAGGGGAGACCCAGTACTTC
TRBD1 | TRBJ2-5 | TRBV29-1 | . | CSVEDLGQGSETQYF | TGCAGCGTTGAAGATTTGGGACAGGGATCGGAGACCCAGTACTTC
. | TRBJ2-2 | TRBV27 | once | CASSLRKGLFTGELFF | TGTGCCAGCAGTTTAAGAAAGGGACTGTTCACCGGGGAGCTGTTTTTT
TRBD1 | TRBJ2-2 | TRBV14 | . | CASSHLTGATGELFF | TGTGCCAGCAGCCACCTGACAGGGGCCACCGGGGAGCTGTTTTTT
. | TRBJ1-2 | TRBV7-4 | few | CASSLRSPGQHYGYTF | TGTGCCAGCAGCTTACGGAGCCCAGGACAGCACTATGGCTACACCTTC
. | TRBJ2-7 | TRBV27 | . | CASSFVGREQYF | TGTGCCAGCAGTTTTGTGGGTCGCGAGCAGTACTTC
TRBD2 | TRBJ2-5 | TRBV7-9 | few | CASSLGGGAQETQYF | TGTGCCAGCAGCTTAGGCGGGGGGGCACAAGAGACCCAGTACTTC
. | TRBJ2-3 | TRBV10-3 | . | CAISEETSDTQYF | TGTGCCATCAGTGAGGAAACGAGTGATACGCAGTATTTT
TRBD1 | TRBJ2-3 | TRBV10-3 | many | CAISVTLDRVPDTQYF | TGTGCCATCAGTGTTACCTTAGACAGGGTCCCAGATACGCAGTATTTT
. | TRBJ2-7 | TRBV9 | . | CASSVGQGGYEQYF | TGTGCCAGCAGCGTAGGGCAGGGCGGATACGAGCAGTACTTC
TRBD1 | TRBJ2-5 | TRBV7-2 | . | CASSLAIAQGAGETQYF | TGTGCCAGCAGCTTAGCGATAGCACAGGGGGCAGGGGAGACCCAGTACTTC
. | TRBJ1-5 | TRBV7-8 | . | CASSYPPSGGGPQHF | TGTGCCAGCAGCTACCCCCCCTCGGGTGGGGGGCCCCAGCATTTT
. | TRBJ1-1 | TRBV29-1 | few | CSGVGLNTEAFF | TGCAGCGGGGTTGGGTTGAACACTGAAGCTTTCTTT
. | TRBJ2-7 | TRBV28 | . | CASTVSRGIAYEQYF | TGTGCCAGCACAGTTTCGCGGGGTATAGCGTACGAGCAGTACTTC
. | TRBJ2-2 | TRBV6-5 | . | CASSSSTGWELFF | .
TRBD1 | TRBJ2-7 | TRBV29-1 | . | CSVGWDSYEQYF | TGCAGCGTTGGGTGGGACAGCTACGAGCAGTACTTC
. | TRBJ1-1 | TRBV7-2 | . | CASSPKGVAYTEAFF | TGTGCCAGCAGCCCTAAGGGGGTGGCGTACACTGAAGCTTTCTTT
. | TRBJ2-7 | TRBV30 | once | CAWSGRSYEQYF | TGTGCCTGGTCGGGGCGCTCCTACGAGCAGTACTTC
. | TRBJ2-7 | TRBV21-1 | . | CASSKVRTGSSYEQYF | TGTGCCAGCAGCAAAGTCCGCACAGGGAGTTCCTACGAGCAGTACTTC
. | TRBJ2-2 | TRBV13 | . | CASSSRLTGELFF | TGTGCCAGCAGCTCCAGGCTGACCGGGGAGCTGTTTTTT
. | TRBJ1-4 | TRBV9 | . | CASSEDAGEKLFF | TGTGCCAGCAGCGAGGATGCAGGGGAAAAACTGTTTTTT
. | TRBJ2-7 | TRBV9 | . | CASSAGLIHEQYF | TGTGCCAGCAGCGCGGGACTTATCCACGAGCAGTACTTC
. | TRBJ2-7 | TRBV5-1 | . | CASGEGSYEQYF | TGCGCCAGCGGAGAGGGTTCCTACGAGCAGTACTTC
TRBD2 | TRBJ2-1 | TRBV27 | few | CASSFPTAGHYNEQFF | TGTGCCAGCAGTTTCCCTACAGCGGGGCACTACAATGAGCAGTTCTTC
. | TRBJ1-6 | TRBV21-1 | few | CASSKGAGNSPLHF | TGTGCCAGCAGCAAAGGGGCAGGGAACTCACCCCTCCACTTT
. | TRBJ2-3 | TRBV4-2 | . | CASSQDRVEAQYF | TGTGCCAGCAGCCAAGATCGGGTAGAAGCGCAGTATTTT
. | TRBJ1-1 | TRBV5-1 | . | CASSLDSSAGAMNTEAFF | TGCGCCAGCAGCTTGGACTCTTCCGCAGGGGCCATGAACACTGAAGCTTTCTTT
TRBD2 | TRBJ2-3 | TRBV5-6 | . | CASSSAGGGTTDTQYF | TGTGCCAGCAGCTCCGCGGGAGGGGGAACCACAGATACGCAGTATTTT
TRBD2 | TRBJ2-1 | TRBV6-5 | . | CASSYSGLANEQFF | TGTGCCAGCAGTTACAGCGGACTAGCAAATGAGCAGTTCTTC
TRBD1 | TRBJ2-7 | TRBV9 | . | CASSPRPGQGRIYEQYF | TGTGCCAGCAGCCCTCGACCCGGACAGGGAAGAATCTACGAGCAGTACTTC
TRBD2 | TRBJ2-5 | TRBV5-1 | once | CASSLGTSGKEGKQTQYF | TGCGCCAGCAGCTTAGGGACTAGCGGAAAGGAGGGGAAGCAGACCCAGTACTTC
. | TRBJ1-3 | TRBV9 | once | CASSVGIQSSGNTIYF | TGTGCCAGCAGCGTAGGGATTCAGTCCTCTGGAAACACCATATATTTT
TRBD2 | TRBJ2-5 | TRBV7-7 | . | CASSWGTNQETQYF | TGTGCCAGCAGCTGGGGGACTAACCAAGAGACCCAGTACTTC
. | TRBJ1-1 | TRBV25-1 | . | CASSPMGGLNTEAFF | TGTGCCAGCAGCCCCATGGGGGGTCTGAACACTGAAGCTTTCTTT
TRBD1 | TRBJ2-5 | TRBV4-3 | few | CASSQDRTGGFETQYF | TGCGCCAGCAGCCAAGACCGGACAGGGGGCTTCGAGACCCAGTACTTC
. | TRBJ2-7 | TRBV15 | . | CATSRDLGRNYEQYF | TGTGCCACCAGCAGAGACTTGGGCAGAAACTACGAGCAGTACTTC
TRBD1 | TRBJ2-1 | TRBV25-1 | few | CASRAGTGATNEQFF | TGTGCCAGCAGGGCCGGGACAGGGGCTACCAATGAGCAGTTCTTC
. | TRBJ2-7 | TRBV25-1 | few | CASSEGYEQYF | TGTGCCAGCAGTGAGGGGTACGAGCAGTACTTC
. | TRBJ2-1 | TRBV18 | many | CASSTTGASYNEQFF | TGTGCCAGCTCGACGACAGGAGCCTCCTACAATGAGCAGTTCTTC
TRBD2 | TRBJ2-5 | TRBV10-3 | . | CAISDGDSGGGRAQYF | TGTGCCATCAGTGACGGGGATAGCGGGGGGGGCCGAGCCCAGTACTTC
TRBD2 | TRBJ2-3 | TRBV5-1 | . | CASSSTSGGLDTQYF | TGCGCCAGCAGCTCCACTAGCGGGGGATTAGATACGCAGTATTTT